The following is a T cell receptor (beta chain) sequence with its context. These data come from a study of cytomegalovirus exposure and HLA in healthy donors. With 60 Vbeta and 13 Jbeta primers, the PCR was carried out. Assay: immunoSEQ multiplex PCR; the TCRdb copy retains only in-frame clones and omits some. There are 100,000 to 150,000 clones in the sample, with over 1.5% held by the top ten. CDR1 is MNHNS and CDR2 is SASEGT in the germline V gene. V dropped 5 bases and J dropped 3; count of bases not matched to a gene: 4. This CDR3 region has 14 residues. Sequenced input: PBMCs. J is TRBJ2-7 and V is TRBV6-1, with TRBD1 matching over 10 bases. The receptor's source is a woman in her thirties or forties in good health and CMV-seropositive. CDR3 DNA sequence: TGTGCCAGCAGTCTCCGGGACAGGGGCTACGAGCAGTACTTC. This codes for CASSLRDRGYEQYF.